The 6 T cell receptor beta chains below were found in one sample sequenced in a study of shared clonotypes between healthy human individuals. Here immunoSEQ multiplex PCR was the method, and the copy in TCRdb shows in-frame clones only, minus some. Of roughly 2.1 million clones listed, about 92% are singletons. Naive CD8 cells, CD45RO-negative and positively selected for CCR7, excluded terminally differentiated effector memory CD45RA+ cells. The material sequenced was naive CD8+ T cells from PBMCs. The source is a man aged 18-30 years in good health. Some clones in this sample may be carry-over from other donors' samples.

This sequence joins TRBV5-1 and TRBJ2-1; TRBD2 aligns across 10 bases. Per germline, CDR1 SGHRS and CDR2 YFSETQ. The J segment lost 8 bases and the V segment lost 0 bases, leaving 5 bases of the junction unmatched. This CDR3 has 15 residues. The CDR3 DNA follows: TGCGCCAGCAGCTTGGTCGCTAGCGGGAGCGATGAGCAGTTCTTC. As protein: CASSLVASGSDEQFF.

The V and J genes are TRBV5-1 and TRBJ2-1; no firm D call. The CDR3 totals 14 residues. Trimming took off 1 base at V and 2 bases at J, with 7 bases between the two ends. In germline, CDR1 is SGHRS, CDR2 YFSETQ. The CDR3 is CASSLTGPYNEQFF. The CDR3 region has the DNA TGCGCCAGCAGCTTGACGGGTCCCTACAATGAGCAGTTCTTC.

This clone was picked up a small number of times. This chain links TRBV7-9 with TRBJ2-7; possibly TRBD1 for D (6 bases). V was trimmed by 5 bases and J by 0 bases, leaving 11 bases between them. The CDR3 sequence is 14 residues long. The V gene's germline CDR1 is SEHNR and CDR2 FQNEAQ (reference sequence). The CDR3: CASSPGTLSYEQYF. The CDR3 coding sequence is TGTGCCAGCAGCCCGGGGACACTCTCCTACGAGCAGTACTTC.

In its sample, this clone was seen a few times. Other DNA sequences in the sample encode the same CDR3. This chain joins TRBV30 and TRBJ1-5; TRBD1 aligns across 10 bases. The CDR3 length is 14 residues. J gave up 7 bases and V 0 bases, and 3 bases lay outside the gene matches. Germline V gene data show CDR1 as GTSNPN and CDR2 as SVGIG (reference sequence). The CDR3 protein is CAWSVGTGDQPQHF. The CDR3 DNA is TGTGCCTGGAGTGTAGGGACAGGGGACCAGCCCCAGCATTTT.

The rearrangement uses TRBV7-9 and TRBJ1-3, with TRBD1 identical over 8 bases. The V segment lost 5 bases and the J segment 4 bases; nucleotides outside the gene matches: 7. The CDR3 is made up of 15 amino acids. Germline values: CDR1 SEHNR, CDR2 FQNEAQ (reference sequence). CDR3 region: CASSPRQGRGNTIYF. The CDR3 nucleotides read TGTGCCAGCAGCCCCAGACAGGGGCGCGGAAACACCATATATTTT.

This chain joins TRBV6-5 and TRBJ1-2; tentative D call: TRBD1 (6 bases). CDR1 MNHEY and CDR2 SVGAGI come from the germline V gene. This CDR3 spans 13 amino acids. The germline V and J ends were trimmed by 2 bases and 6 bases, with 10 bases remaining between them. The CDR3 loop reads CASSYDRTHGYTF. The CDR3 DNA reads TGTGCCAGCAGTTACGACAGGACCCATGGCTACACCTTC.